Listed below are T cell receptor beta chains from one sample, sequenced in a study of identical twins. TCRdb independently ran MiXCR on the 5' RACE reads; one entry per CDR3 protein. The data contain roughly 540,000 distinct CDR3 sequences, about 20% of them singletons. This same sample was also taken into another study, of T cells expressing NK-cell markers.

The sample consisted of CD4+ T cells sorted from blood. Source of these receptors: a woman between 18 and 29 years old in good health. The CDR3 runs from the conserved cysteine through the conserved F or W. The order of the fields is clone size, J gene, V gene, D gene, CDR3 protein, CDR3 DNA. The D gene is left open where the match is weak. Where a row states a size, it is once, few, many or the class of an expanded clone; other rows omit it.

clone_size: few; j_call: TRBJ2-3; v_call: TRBV29-1; d_call: .; cdr3_aa: CSVVGSAKDTQYF; cdr3_nt: TGCAGCGTTGTGGGGTCGGCGAAAGATACGCAGTATTTT
clone_size: .; j_call: TRBJ1-3; v_call: TRBV29-1; d_call: .; cdr3_aa: CSVGGFGNTIYF; cdr3_nt: TGCAGCGTCGGCGGATTTGGAAACACCATATATTTT
clone_size: .; j_call: TRBJ2-5; v_call: TRBV4-3; d_call: .; cdr3_aa: CASSQTYGETQYF; cdr3_nt: TGCGCCAGCAGCCAGACATACGGCGAGACCCAGTACTTC
clone_size: .; j_call: TRBJ1-1; v_call: TRBV20-1; d_call: TRBD1; cdr3_aa: CSAPNPGQAEAFF; cdr3_nt: TGCAGTGCCCCTAATCCGGGACAGGCGGAAGCTTTCTTT
clone_size: .; j_call: TRBJ2-6; v_call: TRBV6-2/TRBV6-3; d_call: .; cdr3_aa: CASSYPLGSGSGANVLTF; cdr3_nt: TGTGCCAGCAGTTACCCCCTAGGCTCTGGCTCTGGGGCCAACGTCCTGACTTTC
clone_size: .; j_call: TRBJ1-1; v_call: TRBV7-9; d_call: .; cdr3_aa: CASSLGQGMRTEAFF; cdr3_nt: TGTGCCAGCAGCTTAGGTCAGGGGATGAGGACTGAAGCTTTCTTT
clone_size: .; j_call: TRBJ2-1; v_call: TRBV6-2/TRBV6-3; d_call: .; cdr3_aa: CASRAGDSRGGEQFF; cdr3_nt: TGTGCCAGTAGGGCCGGCGACTCGAGGGGAGGTGAGCAGTTCTTC
clone_size: .; j_call: TRBJ1-2; v_call: TRBV12-3/TRBV12-4; d_call: .; cdr3_aa: CASSFRSSRENRGYTF; cdr3_nt: TGTGCCAGCAGTTTCCGATCATCGAGGGAAAATAGGGGCTACACCTTC
clone_size: .; j_call: TRBJ2-5; v_call: TRBV20-1; d_call: TRBD2; cdr3_aa: CSVDGRAEETQYF; cdr3_nt: TGCAGTGTTGACGGGAGGGCGGAGGAGACCCAGTACTTC
clone_size: once; j_call: TRBJ1-1; v_call: TRBV11-2; d_call: TRBD1; cdr3_aa: CASSWRGRQGPNTEAFF; cdr3_nt: TGTGCCAGCAGCTGGAGAGGTCGACAGGGACCGAACACTGAAGCTTTCTTT
clone_size: .; j_call: TRBJ2-5; v_call: TRBV29-1; d_call: .; cdr3_aa: CSVPDMAPETQYF; cdr3_nt: TGCAGCGTCCCCGACATGGCACCGGAGACCCAGTACTTC
clone_size: .; j_call: TRBJ1-1; v_call: TRBV15; d_call: .; cdr3_aa: CATSRVRPSRMNTEAFF; cdr3_nt: TGTGCCACCAGCAGAGTTCGGCCGTCAAGGATGAACACTGAAGCTTTCTTT
clone_size: many; j_call: TRBJ1-3; v_call: TRBV6-6; d_call: .; cdr3_aa: CASSLAVRTIYF; cdr3_nt: TGTGCCAGCAGTCTTGCGGTGCGCACCATATATTTT
clone_size: few; j_call: TRBJ2-3; v_call: TRBV5-1; d_call: .; cdr3_aa: CASSPDPAGTSDTQYF; cdr3_nt: TGCGCCAGCAGCCCAGATCCAGCAGGGACCAGCGATACGCAGTATTTT
clone_size: few; j_call: TRBJ2-3; v_call: TRBV7-2; d_call: .; cdr3_aa: CASSHRGATQYF; cdr3_nt: TGTGCCAGCAGCCATCGGGGTGCTACGCAGTATTTT
clone_size: few; j_call: TRBJ2-7; v_call: TRBV11-2; d_call: .; cdr3_aa: CASSVRGSSLGQYF; cdr3_nt: TGTGCCAGCAGCGTTCGGGGCTCCTCTCTCGGGCAGTACTTC
clone_size: .; j_call: TRBJ2-7; v_call: TRBV7-9; d_call: .; cdr3_aa: CASSPGYGQYF; cdr3_nt: TGTGCCAGCAGCCCAGGGTACGGGCAGTACTTC
clone_size: .; j_call: TRBJ2-1; v_call: TRBV6-2/TRBV6-3; d_call: TRBD2; cdr3_aa: CASSYSAGTSGRGGWGNEQFF; cdr3_nt: TGTGCCAGCAGTTACTCGGCGGGGACTAGCGGGAGAGGGGGGTGGGGCAATGAGCAGTTCTTC
clone_size: few; j_call: TRBJ2-2; v_call: TRBV7-7; d_call: TRBD1; cdr3_aa: CASSQQTGFGGELFF; cdr3_nt: TGTGCTAGCAGCCAACAGACAGGGTTCGGCGGGGAGCTGTTTTTT
clone_size: few; j_call: TRBJ2-7; v_call: TRBV6-6; d_call: TRBD1; cdr3_aa: CASSQGATGEQYF; cdr3_nt: TGTGCCAGCAGTCAGGGGGCCACGGGGGAGCAGTACTTC
clone_size: many; j_call: TRBJ2-5; v_call: TRBV29-1; d_call: .; cdr3_aa: CSVEAQRAHETQYF; cdr3_nt: TGCAGCGTTGAAGCCCAGAGGGCCCATGAGACCCAGTACTTC
clone_size: few; j_call: TRBJ2-6; v_call: TRBV7-3; d_call: TRBD1; cdr3_aa: CASSPRAGGSWANVLTF; cdr3_nt: TGTGCCAGCAGCCCTCGGGCAGGGGGAAGCTGGGCCAACGTCCTGACTTTC
clone_size: once; j_call: TRBJ1-1; v_call: TRBV19; d_call: .; cdr3_aa: CASSITPGLTEAFF; cdr3_nt: TGTGCCAGTAGTATCACTCCTGGCCTCACTGAAGCTTTCTTT
clone_size: .; j_call: TRBJ1-2; v_call: TRBV20-1; d_call: .; cdr3_aa: CSARLNREGTYGYTF; cdr3_nt: TGCAGTGCTAGACTGAATCGGGAGGGGACCTATGGCTACACCTTC
clone_size: .; j_call: TRBJ2-5; v_call: TRBV7-8; d_call: .; cdr3_aa: CASSLLWGAETQYF; cdr3_nt: TGTGCCAGCAGCCTACTTTGGGGGGCAGAGACCCAGTACTTC
clone_size: .; j_call: TRBJ2-7; v_call: TRBV3-1; d_call: TRBD1; cdr3_aa: CASSPGTGGFEQYF; cdr3_nt: TGCGCCAGCAGCCCAGGGACAGGGGGCTTCGAGCAGTACTTC
clone_size: .; j_call: TRBJ1-1; v_call: TRBV12-3/TRBV12-4; d_call: .; cdr3_aa: CASRTGAEAFF; cdr3_nt: TGTGCCAGCAGGACTGGGGCTGAAGCTTTCTTT
clone_size: few; j_call: TRBJ1-2; v_call: TRBV7-2; d_call: .; cdr3_aa: CASSLEAGDYGYTF; cdr3_nt: TGTGCCAGCAGCTTAGAGGCAGGGGATTATGGCTACACCTTC
clone_size: few; j_call: TRBJ2-3; v_call: TRBV24-1; d_call: .; cdr3_aa: CATSDFGGHTQYF; cdr3_nt: TGTGCCACCAGTGATTTCGGCGGGCATACGCAGTATTTT
clone_size: .; j_call: TRBJ2-7; v_call: TRBV7-2; d_call: TRBD2; cdr3_aa: CASSFSLSGRSYEQYF; cdr3_nt: TGTGCCAGCAGCTTCTCCCTTAGCGGGAGGAGCTACGAGCAGTACTTC
clone_size: few; j_call: TRBJ2-1; v_call: TRBV7-2; d_call: TRBD2; cdr3_aa: CASSLWGRAHNEQFF; cdr3_nt: TGTGCCAGCAGCTTATGGGGGAGGGCCCACAATGAGCAGTTCTTC
clone_size: .; j_call: TRBJ2-1; v_call: TRBV6-2/TRBV6-3; d_call: TRBD2; cdr3_aa: CASSYSRRASGRANEQFF; cdr3_nt: TGTGCCAGCAGTTACTCCCGGCGAGCTAGCGGGAGGGCCAATGAGCAGTTCTTC
clone_size: .; j_call: TRBJ2-3; v_call: TRBV5-1; d_call: .; cdr3_aa: CASSILRDTQYF; cdr3_nt: TGCGCCAGCAGCATTTTGAGGGATACGCAGTATTTT
clone_size: .; j_call: TRBJ2-5; v_call: TRBV20-1; d_call: TRBD2; cdr3_aa: CCAPPLGGRYQETQYF; cdr3_nt: TGCTGTGCTCCTCCCTTGGGAGGGAGGTACCAAGAGACCCAGTACTTC
clone_size: many; j_call: TRBJ1-1; v_call: TRBV5-1; d_call: .; cdr3_aa: CASSLGGTDTEAFF; cdr3_nt: TGCGCCAGCAGCTTGGGAGGAACAGACACTGAAGCTTTCTTT
clone_size: .; j_call: TRBJ2-1; v_call: TRBV7-8; d_call: TRBD2; cdr3_aa: CASSILAGGRYNEQFF; cdr3_nt: TGTGCCAGCAGCATACTAGCGGGGGGCCGGTACAATGAGCAGTTCTTC
clone_size: many; j_call: TRBJ1-3; v_call: TRBV20-1; d_call: .; cdr3_aa: CSARTSGNTIYF; cdr3_nt: TGCAGTGCTAGGACATCTGGAAACACCATATATTTT
clone_size: .; j_call: TRBJ2-7; v_call: TRBV5-4; d_call: TRBD1; cdr3_aa: CASSLPGTGMSEQYF; cdr3_nt: TGTGCCAGCAGCCTACCCGGGACAGGGATGAGCGAGCAGTACTTC
clone_size: .; j_call: TRBJ2-5; v_call: TRBV6-1; d_call: TRBD2; cdr3_aa: CASRLAGVELETQYF; cdr3_nt: TGTGCCAGTCGGCTAGCGGGAGTAGAGTTGGAGACCCAGTACTTC
clone_size: .; j_call: TRBJ2-1; v_call: TRBV6-2/TRBV6-3; d_call: TRBD2; cdr3_aa: CASRTGGRGSYNEQFF; cdr3_nt: TGTGCCAGCAGGACGGGCGGGAGAGGCTCCTACAATGAGCAGTTCTTC
clone_size: many; j_call: TRBJ2-7; v_call: TRBV6-5; d_call: TRBD2; cdr3_aa: CASSYSGAGGIVDF; cdr3_nt: TGTGCCAGCAGTTACTCGGGAGCGGGAGGGATAGTCGACTTC
clone_size: .; j_call: TRBJ2-3; v_call: TRBV20-1; d_call: .; cdr3_aa: CSARDIRSSSTDTQYF; cdr3_nt: TGCAGTGCTAGAGATATCCGCTCAAGTAGCACAGATACGCAGTATTTT
clone_size: .; j_call: TRBJ2-3; v_call: TRBV3-1; d_call: TRBD2; cdr3_aa: CASSPSGRASDTQYF; cdr3_nt: TGTGCCAGCAGCCCTAGCGGGAGGGCCTCAGATACGCAGTATTTT
clone_size: .; j_call: TRBJ1-1; v_call: TRBV10-3; d_call: TRBD1; cdr3_aa: CAIGGQGLNTEAFF; cdr3_nt: TGTGCCATCGGGGGACAGGGGCTAAACACTGAAGCTTTCTTT
clone_size: many; j_call: TRBJ2-2; v_call: TRBV12-3/TRBV12-4; d_call: TRBD1; cdr3_aa: CASSKSTGGAGELFF; cdr3_nt: TGTGCCAGCAGCAAATCGACAGGGGGCGCCGGGGAGCTGTTTTTT
clone_size: .; j_call: TRBJ2-1; v_call: TRBV20-1; d_call: .; cdr3_aa: CSARLSNSYNEQFF; cdr3_nt: TGCAGTGCTAGACTCTCCAACTCCTACAATGAGCAGTTCTTC
clone_size: few; j_call: TRBJ1-1; v_call: TRBV20-1; d_call: .; cdr3_aa: CSAWTTEAFF; cdr3_nt: TGCAGTGCTTGGACAACTGAAGCTTTCTTT
clone_size: .; j_call: TRBJ2-1; v_call: TRBV3-1; d_call: TRBD2; cdr3_aa: CASSQKFLRGGGYNEQFF; cdr3_nt: TGTGCCAGCAGCCAAAAGTTCCTGCGGGGGGGCGGATATAATGAGCAGTTCTTC
clone_size: few; j_call: TRBJ1-2; v_call: TRBV7-9; d_call: .; cdr3_aa: CASSFNRGHNYGYTF; cdr3_nt: TGTGCCAGCAGCTTTAACAGAGGGCATAACTATGGCTACACCTTC
clone_size: few; j_call: TRBJ2-7; v_call: TRBV7-2; d_call: TRBD1; cdr3_aa: CASSLVGDRAYEQYF; cdr3_nt: TGTGCCAGCAGCCTGGTGGGGGACAGGGCCTACGAGCAGTACTTC
clone_size: few; j_call: TRBJ1-2; v_call: TRBV7-9; d_call: TRBD1; cdr3_aa: CASSSRDRGYGYTF; cdr3_nt: TGTGCCAGCAGCTCCCGGGACAGGGGCTATGGCTACACCTTC
clone_size: many; j_call: TRBJ2-7; v_call: TRBV24-1; d_call: .; cdr3_aa: CATSDLGGRSLTYEQYF; cdr3_nt: TGTGCCACCAGTGATTTAGGTGGCAGGTCCCTCACCTACGAGCAGTACTTC
clone_size: .; j_call: TRBJ1-2; v_call: TRBV29-1; d_call: .; cdr3_aa: CSVRTRDTANYGYTF; cdr3_nt: TGCAGCGTCCGAACCCGGGACACTGCTAACTATGGCTACACCTTC
clone_size: .; j_call: TRBJ2-1; v_call: TRBV6-1; d_call: .; cdr3_aa: CASVGSNNAYNEQFF; cdr3_nt: TGTGCCAGCGTCGGCTCTAATAACGCCTACAATGAGCAGTTCTTC
clone_size: few; j_call: TRBJ2-1; v_call: TRBV5-4; d_call: .; cdr3_aa: CASSSYRLVGEQFF; cdr3_nt: TGTGCCAGCAGCTCCTACAGACTAGTCGGTGAGCAGTTCTTC
clone_size: .; j_call: TRBJ1-1; v_call: TRBV12-3/TRBV12-4; d_call: .; cdr3_aa: CASTEMNTEAFF; cdr3_nt: TGTGCCTCCACGGAGATGAACACTGAAGCTTTCTTT
clone_size: few; j_call: TRBJ2-2; v_call: TRBV5-1; d_call: .; cdr3_aa: CASSLRTETTGELFF; cdr3_nt: TGCGCCAGCAGCTTACGGACAGAAACCACCGGGGAGCTGTTTTTT
clone_size: few; j_call: TRBJ2-3; v_call: TRBV10-3; d_call: .; cdr3_aa: CAISGLGGFGDTQYF; cdr3_nt: TGTGCCATCAGTGGTTTAGGCGGGTTCGGCGATACGCAGTATTTT
clone_size: .; j_call: TRBJ2-1; v_call: TRBV5-1; d_call: TRBD2; cdr3_aa: CASGPSGKANEQFF; cdr3_nt: TGCGCCAGTGGGCCTAGCGGGAAGGCCAATGAGCAGTTCTTC
clone_size: few; j_call: TRBJ2-1; v_call: TRBV5-1; d_call: .; cdr3_aa: CASSLPKGSSYNEQFF; cdr3_nt: TGCGCCAGCAGCTTGCCCAAGGGGAGCTCCTACAATGAGCAGTTCTTC